A single sample is the source of the 18 T cell receptor beta chains below, sequenced in a study of patients and donors after allogeneic stem cell transplantation. In TCRdb, the RT-PCR reads were re-called with MiXCR into one record per CDR3 protein. This sample has hundreds of thousands of distinct CDR3 sequences, with 16% found just once. Sequenced material: blood, either unsorted or a sorted T cell fraction (not recorded which). Source of these receptors: a human donor who was either an allogeneic HSCT recipient or a stem cell or donor lymphocyte infusion donor (not recorded which). It is not recorded whose cells these are; they may come from a transplant donor.

This clonotype occurred a few times. This chain links TRBV4-2 with TRBJ2-1; 7 bases match TRBD2. In germline, CDR1 is LGHNA, CDR2 YNFKEQ. V shed 0 bases, J shed 5 bases, and the junction held 4 bases outside the gene matches. The CDR3 has 15 residues. In DNA form, the CDR3 reads TGTGCCAGCAGCCAAGAGGGCGGGAGACACAATGAGCAGTTCTTC. Translated, it gives CASSQEGGRHNEQFF.

In its sample, this clonotype was seen a few times. This chain connects TRBV25-1 to TRBJ2-3; tentatively, D is TRBD2 (6 bases). V lost 6 bases to trimming and J lost 2 bases, with 12 bases between them. The CDR3 is 14 amino acids. Per germline, CDR1 MGHDK and CDR2 SYGVNS. Written as DNA, the CDR3 is TGTGCCAGCAGGAGTAGCGGTCCCACAGATACGCAGTATTTT. It specifies CASRSSGPTDTQYF. Full variable domain (rest looked up from reference TRBV25-1 and TRBJ2-3): EADIYQTPRYLVIGTGKKITLECSQTMGHDKMYWYQQDPGMELHLIHYSYGVNSTEKGDLSSESTVSRIRTEHFPLTLESARPSHTSQYLCASRSSGPTDTQYFGPGTRLTVL.

This chain joins TRBV11-2 and TRBJ2-7; D is uncertain. V lost 4 bases and J 0 bases, leaving 10 bases between the germline ends. The V gene's germline CDR1 is SGHAT and CDR2 FQNNGV. The CDR3 extends over 14 amino acids. CDR3 protein: CASSSPGPSYEQYF. Here the CDR3 DNA reads TGTGCCAGCAGCTCCCCCGGGCCCTCCTACGAGCAGTACTTC.

This clonotype was observed at least ten times. This sequence joins TRBV7-9 and TRBJ2-1; D remains ambiguous. Germline loops: CDR1 SEHNR, CDR2 FQNEAQ (reference sequence). This CDR3 region has 13 residues. Trimming removed 1 base from V and 10 bases from J, with 11 bases in between. The CDR3 DNA follows: TGTGCCAGCAGCTTAGACGTGGACCCGGAGCAGTTCTTC. Its protein is CASSLDVDPEQFF. The full variable domain, rest sourced from reference TRBV7-9 and TRBJ2-1, is DTGVSQNPRHKITKRGQNVTFRCDPISEHNRLYWYRQTLGQGPEFLTYFQNEAQLEKSRLLSDRFSAERPKGSFSTLEIQRTEQGDSAMYLCASSLDVDPEQFFGPGTRLTVL.

The table lists this clonotype with a few counts. V and J are TRBV20-1 and TRBJ2-2; 11 bases fit TRBD2. Germline V CDR1 and CDR2: DFQATT, SNEGSKA (reference sequence). With 1 base clipped from V and 1 base from J, the junction kept 5 bases outside the gene matches. This CDR3 region has 17 residues. CDR3 sequence: CSARVASGGRNTGELFF. The CDR3 DNA is TGCAGTGCTAGAGTAGCTAGCGGGGGGCGGAACACCGGGGAGCTGTTTTTT.

This clonotype was seen a few times. CDR3 sequence reads: CASSVVPGTDTQYF. CDR3 coding DNA: TGTGCCAGCAGCGTAGTCCCCGGGACAGATACGCAGTATTTT. The genes are TRBV9 and TRBJ2-3; D not certain. The CDR3 spans 14 residues. The ends were cut back, 0 bases at V and 3 bases at J, with 8 bases in the middle. Germline CDR1 is SGDLS and CDR2 is YYNGEE.

The chain carries TRBV11-3 and TRBJ2-7; TRBD1 aligns across 8 bases. CDR3 length: 16 residues. The V and J ends lost 5 bases and 0 bases, in that order; junction bases with no gene match: 9. The germline V gene has CDR1 SGHNT and CDR2 YENEEA. Written as DNA, the CDR3 is TGTGCCAGCAGCACCGCCAGGACAGGGAGCTCCTACGAGCAGTACTTC. Residues: CASSTARTGSSYEQYF. The whole variable domain, remainder taken from reference TRBV11-3 and TRBJ2-7, is EAGVVQSPRYKIIEKKQPVAFWCNPISGHNTLYWYLQNLGQGPELLIRYENEEAVDDSQLPKDRFSAERLKGVDSTLKIQPAELGDSAVYLCASSTARTGSSYEQYFGPGTRLTVT.

The genes are TRBV9 and TRBJ2-7, with TRBD2 identical over 8 bases. The CDR3 contains 14 residues. The V gene's germline CDR1 is SGDLS and CDR2 YYNGEE. V was pared by 0 bases and J by 6 bases, with 5 bases of the junction left unmatched. CDR3: CASSVGLAGGEQYF. The CDR3, as DNA: TGTGCCAGCAGCGTAGGGCTAGCGGGCGGCGAGCAGTACTTC.

Only a few counts were recorded for this clonotype. The chain combines TRBV7-9 with TRBJ1-6; no clear D. The germline CDR1 and CDR2 sequences are SEHNR and FQNEAQ (reference sequence). This CDR3 spans 14 amino acids. Trimming pared 3 bases from V and 9 bases from J, leaving 12 bases between. CDR3 DNA sequence: TGTGCCAGCAGCTTGGGAGAATACCTTTCACCCCTCCACTTT. Translating gives CASSLGEYLSPLHF.

This clonotype was seen more than once but under ten times. The rearrangement links TRBV20-1 to TRBJ2-3; D call uncertain. CDR1 is DFQATT, CDR2 SNEGSKA, per germline (reference sequence). The germline V and J ends were trimmed by 1 base and 4 bases, with 9 bases remaining between them. This CDR3 spans 13 amino acids. The CDR3 nucleotides are TGCAGTGCTAGAGGCGGAGTAGCAGATACGCAGTATTTT. This sequence encodes CSARGGVADTQYF.

This clonotype was seen more than once but under ten times. This sequence joins TRBV20-1 and TRBJ2-7; unclear D gene. The germline gives CDR1 DFQATT, CDR2 SNEGSKA (reference sequence). The CDR3 runs 10 residues. CDR3 protein: CALGSDEQYF. CDR3 DNA sequence: TGCGCGCTTGGATCAGACGAGCAGTACTTC.

In this sample, this clonotype turned up many times. The chain uses TRBV5-1 and TRBJ2-7, with a weak D call TRBD1 (7 bases). The CDR3 extends over 14 amino acids. The V end was cut by 4 bases, the J end by 0 bases, with 11 bases between. Germline V gene lookup returns CDR1 SGHRS and CDR2 YFSETQ. CDR3 coding DNA: TGCGCCAGCAGCCCGGGGGACAGCTCCTACGAGCAGTACTTC. This translates into CASSPGDSSYEQYF.

The sample holds a few counts of this clonotype. The CDR3 DNA is TGTGCCAGCAGCTTAGCTCTAACCACCGGGGAGCTGTTTTTT. It translates to CASSLALTTGELFF. The chain employs TRBV7-6 and TRBJ2-2, with no clear D. Germline V CDR1 and CDR2: SGHVS, FNYEAQ. V was trimmed by 0 bases and J by 4 bases, leaving 6 bases between them. There are 14 residues in the CDR3. The full variable domain, in which reference TRBV7-6 and TRBJ2-2 provide the parts outside the CDR3, is GAGVSQSPRYKVTKRGQDVALRCDPISGHVSLYWYRQALGQGPEFLTYFNYEAQQDKSGLPNDRFSAERPEGSISTLTIQRTEQRDSAMYRCASSLALTTGELFFGEGSRLTVL.

The rearrangement joins TRBV6-1 to TRBJ1-4; D is possibly TRBD1 (5 bases). There are 14 residues in the CDR3. Germline V CDR1 and CDR2: MNHNS, SASEGT. V gave up 6 bases and J gave up 10 bases, with 18 bases separating them. The CDR3 coding sequence is TGTGCCAGCAGCTTACCGGGACCTGAACGAAAACTGTTTTTT. It codes for CASSLPGPERKLFF.

This rearrangement joins TRBV4-1 to TRBJ2-2; 7 bases line up with TRBD1. Per germline, CDR1 MGHRA and CDR2 YSYEKL. This CDR3 contains 18 residues. Unmatched junction bases numbered 7, after V lost 0 bases and J lost 0 bases. CDR3 loop: CASSQDLGGRPNTGELFF. CDR3 bases: TGCGCCAGCAGCCAAGATCTAGGGGGCAGACCGAACACCGGGGAGCTGTTTTTT.

The rearrangement joins TRBV4-1 to TRBJ2-7; D not certain. Between the trimmed V and J ends, which lost 6 bases and 1 base, there was a span of 10 bases. Germline V lookup: CDR1 MGHRA, CDR2 YSYEKL. This CDR3 comprises 13 residues. CDR3 region: CASRPTNSYEQYF. The CDR3 nucleotides are TGCGCCAGCAGACCGACAAATTCCTACGAGCAGTACTTC.

The rearrangement joins TRBV15 to TRBJ1-2; 7 bases line up with TRBD1. Germline V gene lookup returns CDR1 LNHNV and CDR2 YYDKDF (reference sequence). The V gene end was trimmed by 5 bases and the J gene end by 3 bases; junction bases not matched to a gene: 3. This CDR3 has 13 amino acids. This CDR3 reads CATSRQGDYGYTF. CDR3 nucleotides: TGTGCCACCAGCCGACAGGGAGACTATGGCTACACCTTC. The entire variable domain, with the rest obtained from reference TRBV15 and TRBJ1-2, is as follows: DAMVIQNPRYQVTQFGKPVTLSCSQTLNHNVMYWYQQKSSQAPKLLFHYYDKDFNNEADTPDNFQSRRPNTSFCFLDIRSPGLGDTAMYLCATSRQGDYGYTFGSGTRLTVV.

This clonotype was found a few times. The chain links TRBV4-1 to TRBJ2-7; D gene unclear. Germline values: CDR1 MGHRA, CDR2 YSYEKL. The V end lost 1 base, the J end lost 5 bases, and 3 bases lay between the germline ends. The CDR3 has 11 amino acids. The DNA for the CDR3 is TGCGCCAGCAGCCAAGCCCACGAGCAGTACTTC. Translation gives CASSQAHEQYF.